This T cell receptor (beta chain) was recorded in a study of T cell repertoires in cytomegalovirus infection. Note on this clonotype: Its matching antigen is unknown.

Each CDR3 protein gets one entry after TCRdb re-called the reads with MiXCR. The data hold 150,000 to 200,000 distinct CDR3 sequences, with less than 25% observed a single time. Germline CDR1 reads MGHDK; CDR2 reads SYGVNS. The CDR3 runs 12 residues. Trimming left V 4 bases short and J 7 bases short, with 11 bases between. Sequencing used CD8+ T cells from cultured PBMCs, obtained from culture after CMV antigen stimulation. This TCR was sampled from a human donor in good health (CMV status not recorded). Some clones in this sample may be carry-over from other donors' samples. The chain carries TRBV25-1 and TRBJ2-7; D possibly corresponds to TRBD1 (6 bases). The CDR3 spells CASSVGAWEQYF. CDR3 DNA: TGTGCCAGCAGTGTGGGGGCGTGGGAGCAGTACTTC.